This T cell receptor beta chain appears in the sequencing data of a study of regulatory T cells in long-lasting Graves disease. Study as a whole: Prior antithyroid drug treatment in newly diagnosed Graves' patients lasted under 3 months.

Time point noted: newly diagnosed GD, antithyroid drugs for less than 3 months. With RNA extracted from PBMCs as input, the TCR library was made. At least ten counts were recorded for this clonotype. Arm-PCR of CDR3 regions with iRepertoire HTBI primers generated TCR beta libraries. TCRdb re-analysed the multiplex PCR reads in MiXCR, keeping a single row per CDR3 protein. Of roughly 380,000 distinct CDR3 sequences listed, 16% were seen once; the top ten hold approximately 30%. In addition, the sample was reused for a study of T cells in Graves' hyperthyroidism and ophthalmopathy.

The TCR comes from a man aged 40-49 years with Graves disease. The sequenced sample was peripheral blood mononuclear cells (PBMCs), obtained at new diagnosis, from a patient treated with antithyroid drugs.

The CDR3 reads CASSFLDRSYEQYF. CDR3 bases: TGTGCCAGCAGTTTCCTGGACAGGAGCTACGAGCAGTACTTC. The rearrangement links TRBV12-3 or TRBV12-4 to TRBJ2-7; 7 nucleotides match TRBD1. V was clipped by 3 bases and J by 3 bases; unmatched bases: 5. The CDR3 is 14 residues long.